The sequence of this T cell receptor (beta chain) was determined in a study of cytomegalovirus exposure and HLA in healthy donors. The CDR3 consists of 14 residues. The V gene's germline CDR1 is MDHEN and CDR2 SYDVKM. The V and J ends lost 3 bases and 5 bases, in that order; junction bases with no gene match: 4. Primers for the PCR totalled 60 Vbeta and 13 Jbeta. Profiling relied on immunoSEQ multiplex PCR, and the TCRdb table lists in-frame clones only, not all of them. The table has around 150,000 clones, 81% seen once. Study-wide results and limits: By HLA locus, TCR association rates varied in a later analysis, with DRB1 showing the most and HLA-C the fewest.

On this clone: Its cognate antigen is unknown.

V usage is TRBV28 and J usage is TRBJ2-5; 9 nucleotides align to TRBD1. Sequenced: PBMCs. The sequence was collected from a woman in her forties or fifties in good health and CMV-seronegative. In DNA, the CDR3 is TGTGCCAGCAGTTTCTACAGGGGGCAGGAGACCCAGTACTTC. Its translation: CASSFYRGQETQYF.